This T cell receptor (beta chain) came from a study of T-cell memory formation after mild COVID-19. A 5'RACE reaction primed in the constant segment made cDNA libraries of TCR alpha and TCR beta, and these carried sample barcodes and UMIs. TCRdb independently ran MiXCR on the 5' RACE reads; one entry per CDR3 protein. The sample has about 200,000 distinct CDR3 sequences; around 17% are singletons. V was trimmed by 6 bases and J by 6 bases, leaving 14 bases between them. Looked up from germline, CDR1 is MGHDK and CDR2 is SYGVNS. The length of the CDR3 is 13 residues. General study findings and limits: Some SARS-CoV-2-responding clones were already detected in memory before infection. The study found contracting CD4+ clones mainly in CM and EM and contracting CD8+ clones in EMRA. Later expanders leaned toward CD4+, whereas clones contracting from day 15 to 85 were balanced CD4/CD8.

In this sample, this clonotype turned up a few times. Its target is not known. Sequencing was carried out using PBMCs or a T cell subset sorted from them (not recorded which). The V call is TRBV25-1, the J call TRBJ1-2; D may be TRBD1 (6 bases). The clonotype was recovered from an adult woman who had mild COVID-19 (a few samples of this study predate the infection). Cell type and time point are not known. CDR3: CASSRGRGNGYTF. Written as DNA, the CDR3 is TGTGCCAGCAGCAGAGGCAGGGGCAATGGCTACACCTTC.